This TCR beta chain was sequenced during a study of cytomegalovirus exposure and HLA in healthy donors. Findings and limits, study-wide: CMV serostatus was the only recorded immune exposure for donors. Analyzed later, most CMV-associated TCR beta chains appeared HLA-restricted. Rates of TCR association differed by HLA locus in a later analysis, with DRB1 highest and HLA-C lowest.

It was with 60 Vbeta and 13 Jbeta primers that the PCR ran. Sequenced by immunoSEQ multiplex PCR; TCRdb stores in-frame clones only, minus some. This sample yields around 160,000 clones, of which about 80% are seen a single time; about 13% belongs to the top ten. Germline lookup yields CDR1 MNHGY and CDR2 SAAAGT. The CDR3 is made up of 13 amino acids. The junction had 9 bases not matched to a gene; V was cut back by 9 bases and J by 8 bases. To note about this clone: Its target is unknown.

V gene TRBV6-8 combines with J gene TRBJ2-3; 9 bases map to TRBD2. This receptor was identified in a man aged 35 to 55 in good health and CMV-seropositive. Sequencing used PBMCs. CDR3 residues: CASRLAEASTQYF. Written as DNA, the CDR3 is TGTGCCAGTAGACTAGCGGAAGCCTCTACGCAGTATTTT.